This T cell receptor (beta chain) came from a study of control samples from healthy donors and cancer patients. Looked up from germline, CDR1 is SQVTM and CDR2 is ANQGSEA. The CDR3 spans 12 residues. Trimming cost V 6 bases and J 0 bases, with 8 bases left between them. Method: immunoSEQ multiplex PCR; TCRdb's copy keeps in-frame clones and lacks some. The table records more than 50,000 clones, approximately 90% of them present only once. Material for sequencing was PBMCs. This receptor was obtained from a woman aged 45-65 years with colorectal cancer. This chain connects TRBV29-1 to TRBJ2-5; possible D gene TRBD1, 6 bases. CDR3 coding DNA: TGCAGCGTCCGGGACAACCAAGAGACCCAGTACTTC. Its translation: CSVRDNQETQYF.